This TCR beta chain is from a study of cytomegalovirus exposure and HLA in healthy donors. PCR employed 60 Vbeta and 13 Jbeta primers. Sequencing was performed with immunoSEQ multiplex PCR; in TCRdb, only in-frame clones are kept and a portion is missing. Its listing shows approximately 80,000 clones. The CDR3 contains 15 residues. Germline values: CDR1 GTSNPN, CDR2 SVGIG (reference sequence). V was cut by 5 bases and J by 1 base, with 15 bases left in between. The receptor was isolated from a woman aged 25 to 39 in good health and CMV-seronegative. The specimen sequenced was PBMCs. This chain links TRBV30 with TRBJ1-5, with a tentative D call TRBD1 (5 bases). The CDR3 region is CAWAPEGLSNQPQHF. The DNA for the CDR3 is TGTGCCTGGGCCCCGGAGGGGCTGAGCAATCAGCCCCAGCATTTT.